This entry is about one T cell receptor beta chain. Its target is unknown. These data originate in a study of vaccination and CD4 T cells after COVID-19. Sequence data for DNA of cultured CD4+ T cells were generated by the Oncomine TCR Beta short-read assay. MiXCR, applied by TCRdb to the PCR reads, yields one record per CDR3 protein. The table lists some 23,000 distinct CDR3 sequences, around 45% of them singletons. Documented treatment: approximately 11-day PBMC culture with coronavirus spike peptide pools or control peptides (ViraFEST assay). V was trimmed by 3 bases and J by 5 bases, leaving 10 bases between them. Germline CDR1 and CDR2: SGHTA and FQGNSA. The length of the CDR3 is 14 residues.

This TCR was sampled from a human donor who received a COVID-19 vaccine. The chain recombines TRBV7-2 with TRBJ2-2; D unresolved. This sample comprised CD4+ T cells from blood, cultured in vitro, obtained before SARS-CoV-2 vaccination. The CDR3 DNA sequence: TGTGCCAGCAGCTTCGGCCCTAATACCGGGGAGCTGTTTTTT. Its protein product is CASSFGPNTGELFF.